The 19 T cell receptor beta chains below all came from one sample that was sequenced in a study of OX40 agonist ivuxolimab in advanced cancers. Some clones are missing from TCRdb's copy, which holds only in-frame ones; the method was immunoSEQ multiplex PCR. The repertoire holds roughly 56,000 clones, 65% to 85% seen once, with about 4.8% in the top ten. Source: CD4+ or CD8+ T cells sorted from blood, taken in a trial of the OX40 agonist ivuxolimab. All receptors come from an adult with an advanced solid tumor such as melanoma, head and neck, liver or kidney cancer.

The gene calls are TRBV4-2 and TRBJ2-3; D might be TRBD2 (5 bases). Germline V gene lookup returns CDR1 LGHNA and CDR2 YNFKEQ. V shed 0 bases and J shed 4 bases, with 11 bases lying between them. This CDR3 is 15 amino acids long. The chain's CDR3 is CASSQDTGSADTQYF. DNA for the CDR3: TGTGCCAGCAGCCAAGATACGGGAAGCGCAGATACGCAGTATTTT.

The gene calls are TRBV7-8 and TRBJ2-7, with a tentative D call TRBD2 (5 bases). Germline CDR1 reads SGHVS; CDR2 reads FQNEAQ. The ends were cut back, 1 base at V and 0 bases at J, with 10 bases in the middle. The CDR3 is 15 residues long. DNA of the CDR3: TGTGCCAGCAGCTTAGTGACGGGGAGCTCCTACGAGCAGTACTTC. This codes for CASSLVTGSSYEQYF.

In DNA form, the CDR3 reads TGCGCCAGCAGTATCAGGGGGTTGGACTACGAGCAGTACTTC. Translation: CASSIRGLDYEQYF. The genes are TRBV10-2 and TRBJ2-7; 7 bases fit TRBD1. The CDR3 has 14 residues. CDR1 WSHSY and CDR2 SAAADI come from the germline V gene. The V segment lost 5 bases and the J segment 3 bases; nucleotides outside the gene matches: 7.

For the CDR3, the DNA is TGTGCCAGCTCGTCAACCCTAGATAAACTTGGTGGCGATCAGCCCCAGCATTTT. Translation: CASSSTLDKLGGDQPQHF. The J gene is TRBJ1-5, the V gene TRBV18, with D unclear. CDR1 and CDR2 (germline): KGHSH, LQKENI. V lost 6 bases to trimming and J lost 5 bases, with 26 bases between them. The CDR3 is 18 residues long.

V is TRBV5-4 and J is TRBJ2-7; TRBD2 matches 9 bases. The CDR3 length is 14 residues. The V gene's germline CDR1 is SGHNT and CDR2 YYREEE (reference sequence). Germline trimming cut 3 bases from V and 2 bases from J; bases unmatched to any gene: 3. The CDR3 DNA reads as TGTGCCAGCAGCTCCCAGCGGGGGGCCTACGAGCAGTACTTC. It translates to CASSSQRGAYEQYF.

V gene TRBV19 combines with J gene TRBJ1-1, with TRBD1 matching over 9 bases. Germline loops: CDR1 LNHDA, CDR2 SQIVND (reference sequence). V shed 3 bases, J shed 0 bases, and the junction held 8 bases outside the gene matches. The CDR3 sequence is 17 residues long. The CDR3 coding sequence is TGTGCCAGTAGTATTTCGGGACAGGGACCTATGAACACTGAAGCTTTCTTT. This codes for CASSISGQGPMNTEAFF.

The genes are TRBV2 and TRBJ2-1, with D unclear. The CDR3 has 13 amino acids. Trimming pared 4 bases from V and 2 bases from J, leaving 6 bases between. In germline, CDR1 is SNHLY, CDR2 FYNNEI. In nucleotides, the CDR3 is TGTGCCAGCAGTGGCCATACCTACAATGAGCAGTTCTTC. Its protein product is CASSGHTYNEQFF.

V usage is TRBV5-1 and J usage is TRBJ2-6; D remains unclear. The CDR3 totals 15 residues. The V and J ends lost 0 bases and 2 bases respectively, with 6 bases between them. Germline assignment: CDR1 SGHRS and CDR2 YFSETQ. The CDR3 region is CASSLDVPGANVLTF. CDR3 nucleotides: TGCGCCAGCAGCTTGGACGTTCCTGGGGCCAACGTCCTGACTTTC.

This sequence joins TRBV12-5 and TRBJ1-5; no definite D call. Germline assignment: CDR1 LGHNT and CDR2 FRNRAP. The CDR3 has 13 residues. Trimming took 2 bases from V and 0 from J, leaving 2 bases between them. The CDR3 here is CASGLNSNQPQHF. DNA of the CDR3: TGTGCTAGTGGTTTGAATAGCAATCAGCCCCAGCATTTT.

This clone was seen once. The chain carries TRBV7-9 and TRBJ2-1, with D unresolved. CDR1 SEHNR and CDR2 FQNEAQ come from the germline V gene (reference sequence). This CDR3 comprises 12 residues. The V and J ends lost 1 base and 12 bases respectively, with 10 bases between them. For the CDR3, the DNA is TGTGCCAGCAGCTTAGAGGCATTCGGGCAGTTCTTC. As protein: CASSLEAFGQFF.

CDR3 loop: CATSTAQGAFEAFF. Written as DNA, the CDR3 is TGTGCCACCAGCACCGCACAGGGGGCATTTGAAGCTTTCTTT. This rearrangement joins TRBV15 to TRBJ1-1, with 9 nucleotides matching TRBD1. Looked up from germline, CDR1 is LNHNV and CDR2 is YYDKDF (reference sequence). The V and J ends lost 4 bases and 7 bases, in that order; junction bases with no gene match: 7. This CDR3 contains 14 residues.

As DNA, the CDR3 is TGTGCCAGCAGTTACTCGCTAGCGGGAAGCACAGATACGCAGTATTTT. It is translated as CASSYSLAGSTDTQYF. The chain couples TRBV6-5 to TRBJ2-3; 9 nucleotides agree with TRBD2. Germline CDR1 reads MNHEY; CDR2 reads SVGAGI. The CDR3 covers 16 residues. Trimming removed 0 bases from V and 0 bases from J; junction bases left unmatched: 1.

This clone has more than one count but fewer than ten. V gene TRBV10-1 combines with J gene TRBJ2-5; a possible D gene is TRBD2 (6 bases). Germline CDR1 reads WNHNN; CDR2 reads SYGVQD (reference sequence). Trimming removed 6 bases at V and 2 bases at J, with 10 bases between. CDR3 length: 13 residues. CDR3 region: CASSAGRQETQYF. For the CDR3, the DNA is TGCGCCAGCAGCGCGGGACGGCAAGAGACCCAGTACTTC.

This rearrangement joins TRBV14 to TRBJ2-3, with D unresolved. Germline CDR1 SGHDN, CDR2 FVKESK. Trimming shortened V by 1 base and J by 2 bases, and 1 base separated the two germline ends. The CDR3 totals 12 residues. The CDR3 coding sequence is TGTGCCAGCAGCCAAGTCACAGATACGCAGTATTTT. Protein sequence: CASSQVTDTQYF.

This chain joins TRBV11-2 and TRBJ1-6; TRBD1 agrees at 8 bases. Germline V gene lookup returns CDR1 SGHAT and CDR2 FQNNGV. The V gene end was trimmed by 5 bases and the J gene end by 10 bases; junction bases not matched to a gene: 10. The CDR3 covers 15 residues. The CDR3 spells CASSPEGQGVSPLHF. DNA for the CDR3: TGTGCCAGCAGCCCGGAAGGACAGGGAGTCTCACCCCTCCACTTT. Full variable domain (outside the CDR3, taken from reference TRBV11-2 and TRBJ1-6): EAGVAQSPRYKIIEKRQSVAFWCNPISGHATLYWYQQILGQGPKLLIQFQNNGVVDDSQLPKDRFSAERLKGVDSTLKIQPAKLEDSAVYLCASSPEGQGVSPLHFGNGTRLTVT.

The CDR3 loop reads CASSVATGGYEQYF. Written as DNA, the CDR3 is TGTGCCAGCAGCGTAGCTACTGGGGGCTACGAGCAGTACTTC. V gene TRBV9 combines with J gene TRBJ2-7; D tentatively fits TRBD1 or TRBD2 (5 bases each). Germline CDR1 SGDLS, CDR2 YYNGEE. The CDR3 consists of 14 residues. V was clipped by 0 bases and J by 3 bases, with 10 bases between them.

The rearrangement links TRBV6-5 to TRBJ1-5; the D gene is possibly TRBD1 (5 bases). This CDR3 has 15 amino acids. The V gene lost 0 bases and the J gene lost 3 bases, with 9 bases spanning the gap. CDR1 and CDR2 (germline): MNHEY, SVGAGI. CDR3 DNA sequence: TGTGCCAGCAGTTACTCGTGGGACCTCAATCAGCCCCAGCATTTT. As protein: CASSYSWDLNQPQHF.

V is TRBV6-1 and J is TRBJ1-6; 8 nucleotides line up with TRBD1. V shed 3 bases, J shed 8 bases, and the junction held 3 bases outside the gene matches. There are 14 residues in the CDR3. The V gene's germline CDR1 is MNHNS and CDR2 SASEGT. CDR3 in DNA: TGTGCCAGCAGTGAGTCAGGGGGCGATTCACCCCTCCACTTT. It specifies CASSESGGDSPLHF.

This rearrangement joins TRBV28 to TRBJ2-3; 7 positions agree with TRBD2. V dropped 5 bases and J dropped 2; count of bases not matched to a gene: 4. Germline lookup yields CDR1 MDHEN and CDR2 SYDVKM. This CDR3 contains 14 residues. CDR3 sequence: CASSAGGTTDTQYF. In DNA, the CDR3 is TGTGCCAGCAGTGCCGGGGGGACCACAGATACGCAGTATTTT.